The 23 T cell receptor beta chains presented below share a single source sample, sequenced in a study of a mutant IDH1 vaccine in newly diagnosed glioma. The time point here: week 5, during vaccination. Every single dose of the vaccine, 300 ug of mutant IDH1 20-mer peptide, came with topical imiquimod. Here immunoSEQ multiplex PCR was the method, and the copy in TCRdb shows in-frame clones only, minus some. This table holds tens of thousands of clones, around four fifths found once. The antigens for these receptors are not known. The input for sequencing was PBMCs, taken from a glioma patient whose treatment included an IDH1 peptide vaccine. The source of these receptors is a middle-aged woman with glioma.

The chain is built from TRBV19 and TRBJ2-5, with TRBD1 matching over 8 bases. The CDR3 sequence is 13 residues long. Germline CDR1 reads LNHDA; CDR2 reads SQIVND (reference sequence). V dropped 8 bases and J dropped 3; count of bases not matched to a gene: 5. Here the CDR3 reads CASGTGPKETQYF. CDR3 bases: TGTGCCAGTGGGACAGGACCAAAAGAGACCCAGTACTTC.

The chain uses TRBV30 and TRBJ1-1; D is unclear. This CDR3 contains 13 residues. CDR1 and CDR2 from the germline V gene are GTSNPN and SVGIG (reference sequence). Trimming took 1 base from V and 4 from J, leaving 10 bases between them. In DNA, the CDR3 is TGTGCCTGGAGTGAATATTCCCTCACTGAAGCTTTCTTT. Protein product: CAWSEYSLTEAFF.

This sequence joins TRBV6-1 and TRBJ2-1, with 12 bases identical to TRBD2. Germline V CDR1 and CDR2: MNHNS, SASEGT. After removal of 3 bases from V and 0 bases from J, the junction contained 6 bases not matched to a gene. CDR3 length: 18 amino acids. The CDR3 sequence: CASSEVTSGGSSYNEQFF. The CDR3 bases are TGTGCCAGCAGTGAGGTGACTAGCGGGGGTTCCTCCTACAATGAGCAGTTCTTC.

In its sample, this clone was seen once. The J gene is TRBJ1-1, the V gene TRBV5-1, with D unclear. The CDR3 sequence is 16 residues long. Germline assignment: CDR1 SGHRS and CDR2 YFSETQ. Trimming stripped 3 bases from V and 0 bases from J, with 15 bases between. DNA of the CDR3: TGCGCCAGCAGCTCGGCGCGTGGGAACTTGAACACTGAAGCTTTCTTT. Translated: CASSSARGNLNTEAFF.

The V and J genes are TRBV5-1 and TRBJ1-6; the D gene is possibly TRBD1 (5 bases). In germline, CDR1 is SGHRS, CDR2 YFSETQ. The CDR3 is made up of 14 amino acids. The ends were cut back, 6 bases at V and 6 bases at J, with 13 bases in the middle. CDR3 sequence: CASKGGHTNSPLHF. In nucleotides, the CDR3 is TGCGCCAGCAAAGGTGGACATACTAATTCACCCCTCCACTTT.

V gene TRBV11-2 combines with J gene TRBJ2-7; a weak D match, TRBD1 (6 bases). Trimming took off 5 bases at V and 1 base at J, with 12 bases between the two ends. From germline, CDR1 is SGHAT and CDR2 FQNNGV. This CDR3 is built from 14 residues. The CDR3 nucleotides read TGTGCCAGCAGCCAACAGGGTAAATCCTACGAGCAGTACTTC. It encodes CASSQQGKSYEQYF.

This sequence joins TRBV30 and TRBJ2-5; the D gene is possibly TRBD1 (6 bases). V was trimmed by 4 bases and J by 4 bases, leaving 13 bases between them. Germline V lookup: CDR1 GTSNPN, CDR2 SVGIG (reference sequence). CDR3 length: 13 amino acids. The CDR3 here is CAWNYRVRETQYF. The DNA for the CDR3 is TGTGCCTGGAACTACAGGGTACGAGAGACCCAGTACTTC.

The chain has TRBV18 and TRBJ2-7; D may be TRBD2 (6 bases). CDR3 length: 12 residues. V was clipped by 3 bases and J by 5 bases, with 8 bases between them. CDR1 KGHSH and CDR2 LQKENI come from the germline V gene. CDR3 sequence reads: CASSPSGDEQYF. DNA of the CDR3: TGTGCCAGCTCACCGTCGGGGGACGAGCAGTACTTC.

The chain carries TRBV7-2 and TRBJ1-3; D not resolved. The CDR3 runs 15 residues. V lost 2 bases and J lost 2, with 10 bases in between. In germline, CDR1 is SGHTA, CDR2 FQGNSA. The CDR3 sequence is CASSLRRDAGNTIYF. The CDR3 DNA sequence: TGTGCCAGCAGCTTACGGAGGGATGCTGGAAACACCATATATTTT.

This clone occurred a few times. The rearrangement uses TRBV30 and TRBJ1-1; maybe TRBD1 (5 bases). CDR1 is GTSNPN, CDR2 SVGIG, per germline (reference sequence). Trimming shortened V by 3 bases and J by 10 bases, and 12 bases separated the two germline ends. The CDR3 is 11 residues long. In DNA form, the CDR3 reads TGTGCCTGGAGAGAATGGCAGGGAGCTTTCTTT. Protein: CAWREWQGAFF.

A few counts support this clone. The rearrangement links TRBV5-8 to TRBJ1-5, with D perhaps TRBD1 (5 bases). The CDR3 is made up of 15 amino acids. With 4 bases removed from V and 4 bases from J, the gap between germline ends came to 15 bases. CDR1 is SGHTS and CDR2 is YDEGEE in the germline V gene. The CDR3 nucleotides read TGTGCCAGCAGCCGATCAGGGTTGGGGAATCAGCCCCAGCATTTT. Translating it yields CASSRSGLGNQPQHF.

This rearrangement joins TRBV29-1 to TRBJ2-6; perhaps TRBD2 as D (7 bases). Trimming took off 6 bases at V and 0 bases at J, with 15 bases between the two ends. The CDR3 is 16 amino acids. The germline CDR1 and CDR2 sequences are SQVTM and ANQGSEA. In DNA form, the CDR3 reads TGCAGCGTGGGGGGGCGGGCCAACTCTGGGGCCAACGTCCTGACTTTC. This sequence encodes CSVGGRANSGANVLTF.

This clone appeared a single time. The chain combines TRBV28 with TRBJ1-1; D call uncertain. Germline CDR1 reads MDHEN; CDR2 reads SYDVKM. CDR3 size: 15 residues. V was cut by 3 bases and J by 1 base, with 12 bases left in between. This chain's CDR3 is CASSFKRGPNTEAFF. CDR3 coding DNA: TGTGCCAGCAGTTTCAAAAGAGGCCCGAACACTGAAGCTTTCTTT.

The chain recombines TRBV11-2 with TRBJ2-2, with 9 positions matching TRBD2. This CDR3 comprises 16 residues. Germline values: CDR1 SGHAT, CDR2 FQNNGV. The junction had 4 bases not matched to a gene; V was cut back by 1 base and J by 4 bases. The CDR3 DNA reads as TGTGCCAGCAGCTTAGTCGCGGGGGGGGTCACCGGGGAGCTGTTTTTT. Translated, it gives CASSLVAGGVTGELFF.

The CDR3 spells CASSLGAENIQYF. The CDR3 region has the DNA TGTGCCAGCAGCTTGGGGGCCGAAAACATTCAGTACTTC. This chain connects TRBV5-6 to TRBJ2-4; D unclear. Germline loops: CDR1 SGHDT, CDR2 YYEEEE. V was shortened by 0 bases and J by 5 bases, with 6 bases between the two germline ends. The CDR3 is made up of 13 amino acids. Variable domain in full (rest from reference TRBV5-6 and TRBJ2-4): DAGVTQSPTHLIKTRGQQVTLRCSPKSGHDTVSWYQQALGQGPQFIFQYYEEEERQRGNFPDRFSGHQFPNYSSELNVNALLLGDSALYLCASSLGAENIQYFGAGTRLSVL.

The CDR3 spells CAWLGASGNTIYF. CDR3 DNA: TGTGCCTGGTTGGGGGCCTCTGGAAACACCATATATTTT. The J gene is TRBJ1-3, the V gene TRBV30; perhaps TRBD1 as D (6 bases). The CDR3 is made up of 13 amino acids. CDR1 and CDR2 from the germline V gene are GTSNPN and SVGIG (reference sequence). V lost 5 bases, J lost 0 bases, and 8 bases lay in between.

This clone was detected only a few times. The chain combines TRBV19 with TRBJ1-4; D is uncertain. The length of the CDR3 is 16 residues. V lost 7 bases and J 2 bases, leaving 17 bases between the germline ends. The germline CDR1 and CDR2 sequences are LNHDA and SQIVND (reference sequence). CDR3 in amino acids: CASKDLERTTNEKLFF. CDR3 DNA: TGTGCCAGTAAAGACCTCGAAAGGACCACTAATGAAAAACTGTTTTTT.

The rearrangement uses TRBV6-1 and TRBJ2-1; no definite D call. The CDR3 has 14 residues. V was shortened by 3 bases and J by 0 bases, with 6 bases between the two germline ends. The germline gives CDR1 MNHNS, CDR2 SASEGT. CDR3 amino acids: CASSELGSYNEQFF. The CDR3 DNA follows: TGTGCCAGCAGTGAGCTGGGCTCCTACAATGAGCAGTTCTTC.

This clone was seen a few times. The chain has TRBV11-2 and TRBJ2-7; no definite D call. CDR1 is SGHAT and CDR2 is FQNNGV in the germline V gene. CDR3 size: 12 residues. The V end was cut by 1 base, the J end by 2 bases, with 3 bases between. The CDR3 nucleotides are TGTGCCAGCAGCTTAGGAGCCTACGAGCAGTACTTC. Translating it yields CASSLGAYEQYF. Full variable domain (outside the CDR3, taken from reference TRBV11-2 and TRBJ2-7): EAGVAQSPRYKIIEKRQSVAFWCNPISGHATLYWYQQILGQGPKLLIQFQNNGVVDDSQLPKDRFSAERLKGVDSTLKIQPAKLEDSAVYLCASSLGAYEQYFGPGTRLTVT.

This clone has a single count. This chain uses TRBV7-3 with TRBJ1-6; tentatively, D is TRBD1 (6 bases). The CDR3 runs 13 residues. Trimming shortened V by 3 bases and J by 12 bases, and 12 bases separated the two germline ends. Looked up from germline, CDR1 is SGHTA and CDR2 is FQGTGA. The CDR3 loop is CASSFGQSLPLHF. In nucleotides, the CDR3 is TGTGCCAGCAGCTTCGGACAGAGCCTACCCCTCCACTTT.

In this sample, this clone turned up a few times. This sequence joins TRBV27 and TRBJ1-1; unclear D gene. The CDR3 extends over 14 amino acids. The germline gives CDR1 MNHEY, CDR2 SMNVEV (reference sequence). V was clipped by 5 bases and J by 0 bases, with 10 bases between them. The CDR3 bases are TGTGCCAGCAGTCCCTGGACGCTGAACACTGAAGCTTTCTTT. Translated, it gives CASSPWTLNTEAFF.

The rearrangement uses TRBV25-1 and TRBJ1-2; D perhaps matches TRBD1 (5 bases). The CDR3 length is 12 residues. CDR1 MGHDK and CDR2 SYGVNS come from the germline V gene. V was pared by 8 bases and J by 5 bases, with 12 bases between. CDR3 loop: CASSLAGYGYTF. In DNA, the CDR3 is TGTGCCAGCTCCCTGGCAGGGTATGGCTACACCTTC.

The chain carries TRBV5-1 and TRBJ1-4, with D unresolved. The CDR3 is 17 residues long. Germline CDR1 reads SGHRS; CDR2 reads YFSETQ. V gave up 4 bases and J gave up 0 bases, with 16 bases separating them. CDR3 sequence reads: CASSHSPGSATNEKLFF. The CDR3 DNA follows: TGCGCCAGCAGCCACAGCCCGGGGTCTGCAACTAATGAAAAACTGTTTTTT.